These 14 T cell receptor beta chains were all obtained from the same sample, sequenced in a study of OX40 agonist ivuxolimab in advanced cancers. The repertoire was sequenced with immunoSEQ multiplex PCR; TCRdb's copy has only in-frame clones and lacks some. The sample gives more than 80,000 clones, 85% to 95% of which show up once; around 0.3% is in the top ten. The input for sequencing was CD4+ or CD8+ T cells sorted from blood, taken in a trial of the OX40 agonist ivuxolimab. Receptor source: an adult with an advanced solid tumor such as melanoma, head and neck, liver or kidney cancer.

In this sample, this clone turned up once. CDR3: CASSLHTSGSANEQFF. CDR3 in DNA: TGTGCCAGCAGCTTGCATACTAGCGGGAGTGCCAATGAGCAGTTCTTC. V is TRBV11-3 and J is TRBJ2-1, with TRBD2 matching 11 bases. Germline CDR1 reads SGHNT; CDR2 reads YENEEA. The CDR3 has 16 residues. Trimming cost V 3 bases and J 6 bases; bases outside gene matches: 7.

The chain employs TRBV19 and TRBJ2-7; 9 bases align to TRBD1. The V gene's germline CDR1 is LNHDA and CDR2 SQIVND (reference sequence). The V segment lost 5 bases and the J segment 2 bases; nucleotides outside the gene matches: 4. CDR3 length: 14 amino acids. CDR3 sequence: CASSRRTGAYEQYF. CDR3 bases: TGTGCCAGTAGTCGGAGGACAGGGGCCTACGAGCAGTACTTC.

The rearrangement links TRBV6-5 to TRBJ2-3; D is perhaps TRBD1 (6 bases). CDR1 is MNHEY, CDR2 SVGAGI, per germline. CDR3 length: 13 residues. V lost 7 bases and J lost 5, with 13 bases in between. This chain's CDR3 is CASTLAGVDTQYF. DNA of the CDR3: TGTGCCAGCACTCTCGCAGGGGTAGATACGCAGTATTTT.

V usage is TRBV6-5 and J usage is TRBJ1-4; 7 nucleotides align to TRBD1. Germline lookup yields CDR1 MNHEY and CDR2 SVGAGI. The trim removed 3 bases at V and 7 bases at J, leaving 8 bases unmatched. The CDR3 is made up of 15 amino acids. CDR3 in DNA: TGTGCCAGCAGTTATAGTACAGGGGCGAGTGAAAAACTGTTTTTT. Its translation is CASSYSTGASEKLFF.

This clone was counted a single time. The V and J genes are TRBV10-3 and TRBJ1-1; 7 bases fit TRBD1. CDR3 length: 14 residues. Germline CDR1 reads ENHRY; CDR2 reads SYGVKD. The J segment lost 3 bases and the V segment lost 4 bases, leaving 5 bases of the junction unmatched. For the CDR3, the DNA is TGTGCCATCAGTGTGCAGGGGGTGCACACTGAAGCTTTCTTT. It specifies CAISVQGVHTEAFF.

The chain links TRBV11-2 to TRBJ2-1, with a weak D call TRBD2 (5 bases). This CDR3 spans 14 amino acids. V shed 3 bases and J shed 3 bases, with 9 bases lying between them. Per the germline V gene, CDR1 is SGHAT and CDR2 is FQNNGV. This CDR3 reads CASSFFGDYNEQFF. CDR3 DNA: TGTGCCAGCAGCTTCTTCGGGGACTACAATGAGCAGTTCTTC.

The chain joins TRBV5-1 to TRBJ2-1; TRBD2 might be the D (6 bases). Germline V CDR1 and CDR2: SGHRS, YFSETQ. Trimming took off 4 bases at V and 5 bases at J, with 13 bases between the two ends. The CDR3 length is 14 residues. The CDR3 DNA is TGCGCCAGCAGCGGGGGGTCCTCTAACAATGAGCAGTTCTTC. Translating gives CASSGGSSNNEQFF. Using reference TRBV5-1 and TRBJ2-1 for the parts outside the CDR3, the full variable domain is KAGVTQTPRYLIKTRGQQVTLSCSPISGHRSVSWYQQTPGQGLQFLFEYFSETQRNKGNFPGRFSGRQFSNSRSEMNVSTLELGDSALYLCASSGGSSNNEQFFGPGTRLTVL.

The chain employs TRBV30 and TRBJ1-5; 8 bases agree with TRBD1. Per the germline V gene, CDR1 is GTSNPN and CDR2 is SVGIG (reference sequence). CDR3 length equals 13 residues. Trimming cost V 1 base and J 7 bases; bases outside gene matches: 3. CDR3 nucleotides: TGTGCCTGGAGTGCAGGGGGCCGGCAGCCCCAGCATTTT. Translation: CAWSAGGRQPQHF. Full variable domain (missing parts from reference TRBV30 and TRBJ1-5): SQTIHQWPATLVQPVGSPLSLECTVEGTSNPNLYWYRQAAGRGLQLLFYSVGIGQISSEVPQNLSASRPQDRQFILSSKKLLLSDSGFYLCAWSAGGRQPQHFGDGTRLSIL.

The gene calls are TRBV18 and TRBJ1-2; D may be TRBD1 (6 bases). With 2 bases removed from V and 4 bases from J, the gap between germline ends came to 14 bases. The germline V gene encodes CDR1 KGHSH and CDR2 LQKENI. The CDR3 extends over 15 amino acids. Here the CDR3 DNA reads TGTGCCAGCTCACCAGACAGGCGGGACACCTATGGCTACACCTTC. Protein: CASSPDRRDTYGYTF.

This clone is a singleton in its sample. The chain couples TRBV29-1 to TRBJ1-3; no reliable D call. Germline CDR1 is SQVTM and CDR2 is ANQGSEA. Trimming took off 5 bases at V and 2 bases at J, with 10 bases between the two ends. The CDR3 has 13 residues. In DNA, the CDR3 is TGCAGCGTTCGAAGCTTTGCTGGAAACACCATATATTTT. It yields the protein CSVRSFAGNTIYF. The whole variable domain, remainder taken from reference TRBV29-1 and TRBJ1-3, is SAVISQKPSRDICQRGTSLTIQCQVDSQVTMMFWYRQQPGQSLTLIATANQGSEATYESGFVIDKFPISRPNLTFSTLTVSNMSPEDSSIYLCSVRSFAGNTIYFGEGSWLTVV.

The CDR3: CASSLGGFRGTGELFF. CDR3 in DNA: TGTGCCAGCAGCTTAGGTGGTTTTAGGGGAACCGGGGAGCTGTTTTTT. The chain joins TRBV7-8 to TRBJ2-2; weak D call: TRBD1 (5 bases). The length of the CDR3 is 16 residues. Trimming pared 1 base from V and 5 bases from J, leaving 14 bases between. Germline CDR1 reads SGHVS; CDR2 reads FQNEAQ.

This clone has more than one count but fewer than ten. The rearrangement uses TRBV5-1 and TRBJ1-5; D might be TRBD1 (5 bases). The CDR3 has 14 residues. V lost 6 bases, J lost 2 bases, and 12 bases lay in between. Per germline, CDR1 SGHRS and CDR2 YFSETQ. The CDR3 here is CASKAGPGNQPQHF. CDR3 DNA: TGCGCCAGCAAGGCGGGGCCTGGCAATCAGCCCCAGCATTTT.

Notes on this clone: Other DNA sequences within the sample encode an identical CDR3. V gene TRBV5-4 combines with J gene TRBJ2-3, with D unclear. CDR1 and CDR2 (germline): SGHNT, YYREEE (reference sequence). The V gene lost 0 bases and the J gene lost 0 bases, with 2 bases spanning the gap. The CDR3 has 13 residues. The CDR3 DNA follows: TGTGCCAGCAGCTTGGATAGCACAGATACGCAGTATTTT. This codes for CASSLDSTDTQYF.

The sample holds one count of this clone. The genes are TRBV25-1 and TRBJ2-3, with D possibly being TRBD2 (5 bases). This CDR3 contains 18 residues. Trimming took 2 bases from V and 5 from J, leaving 23 bases between them. Germline V gene data show CDR1 as MGHDK and CDR2 as SYGVNS. CDR3 nucleotide sequence: TGTGCCAGCAGTGAAGGACCTAGTCCAGCGGATAGAGGAGATACGCAGTATTTT. Its protein is CASSEGPSPADRGDTQYF.